A selection of T cell receptor beta chains follows, all from one sample in a study of a mutant IDH1 vaccine in newly diagnosed glioma. TCRdb's table, derived via immunoSEQ multiplex PCR, lists solely in-frame clones and lacks some. Found here are around 65,000 clones, about four fifths of them singletons; the top ten hold around 5.7%. These receptors have no known antigen. Sample: PBMCs, taken from a glioma patient whose treatment included an IDH1 peptide vaccine. The receptor set was obtained from a man aged 50 or older with glioma. Each CDR3 is given with its conserved first and last residue. Each record gives: V gene, clone size, D gene, J gene, CDR3 protein, CDR3 DNA. A D gene is named only where the DNA matches it firmly. The size field is filled for only some rows; it gives once, few, many or a size class.

v_call: TRBV7-9
clone_size: -
d_call: -
j_call: TRBJ2-2
cdr3_aa: CASSSRWQNTGELFF
cdr3_nt: TGTGCCAGCAGCTCAAGGTGGCAGAACACCGGGGAGCTGTTTTTT

v_call: TRBV6-6
clone_size: -
d_call: TRBD1
j_call: TRBJ2-7
cdr3_aa: CASSSETGRLYF
cdr3_nt: TGTGCCAGCAGTTCTGAGACAGGGCGCCTGTACTTC

v_call: TRBV28
clone_size: -
d_call: -
j_call: TRBJ2-6
cdr3_aa: CASSFLEPGANVLTF
cdr3_nt: TGTGCCAGCAGTTTTTTGGAACCTGGGGCCAACGTCCTGACTTTC

v_call: TRBV14
clone_size: -
d_call: -
j_call: TRBJ2-3
cdr3_aa: CASSPRGGDTQYF
cdr3_nt: TGTGCCAGCAGCCCTCGAGGGGGAGATACGCAGTATTTT

v_call: TRBV10-1
clone_size: -
d_call: TRBD1
j_call: TRBJ1-6
cdr3_aa: CASMNLRWDRKRRPYNSPLHF
cdr3_nt: TGCGCCAGCATGAACCTCCGCTGGGACAGGAAGAGACGTCCCTATAATTCACCCCTCCACTTT

v_call: TRBV15
clone_size: -
d_call: -
j_call: TRBJ1-5
cdr3_aa: CATSRDEEPQHF
cdr3_nt: TGTGCCACCAGCAGAGATGAGGAGCCCCAGCATTTT

v_call: TRBV7-8
clone_size: few
d_call: -
j_call: TRBJ2-5
cdr3_aa: CASSPFKETQYF
cdr3_nt: TGTGCCAGCAGCCCTTTCAAGGAGACCCAGTACTTC

v_call: TRBV25-1
clone_size: -
d_call: -
j_call: TRBJ2-7
cdr3_aa: CASSARDQINEQYF
cdr3_nt: TGTGCCAGCAGTGCAAGGGACCAAATAAACGAGCAGTACTTC

v_call: TRBV19
clone_size: few
d_call: TRBD1
j_call: TRBJ1-5
cdr3_aa: CATRRDSPNQPQHF
cdr3_nt: TGTGCCACCCGGAGGGACAGCCCAAATCAGCCCCAGCATTTT

v_call: TRBV14
clone_size: once
d_call: -
j_call: TRBJ1-5
cdr3_aa: CASSQALGQPQHF
cdr3_nt: TGTGCCAGCAGCCAAGCATTGGGTCAGCCCCAGCATTTT

v_call: TRBV7-8
clone_size: -
d_call: -
j_call: TRBJ1-6
cdr3_aa: CASSLSGARGNSPLHF
cdr3_nt: TGTGCCAGCAGCTTGTCGGGGGCGCGTGGTAATTCACCCCTCCACTTT

v_call: TRBV27
clone_size: -
d_call: -
j_call: TRBJ2-1
cdr3_aa: CASSRLGEQFF
cdr3_nt: TGTGCCAGCAGTCGCCTGGGTGAGCAGTTCTTC

v_call: TRBV7-2
clone_size: -
d_call: TRBD1
j_call: TRBJ2-1
cdr3_aa: CASSLEGQYNEQFF
cdr3_nt: TGTGCCAGCAGCTTAGAGGGACAGTACAATGAGCAGTTCTTC

v_call: TRBV7-9
clone_size: once
d_call: -
j_call: TRBJ1-4
cdr3_aa: CASSFATAHEKLFF
cdr3_nt: TGTGCCAGCAGCTTCGCGACAGCCCATGAAAAACTGTTTTTT

v_call: TRBV11-3
clone_size: -
d_call: TRBD1
j_call: TRBJ2-4
cdr3_aa: CASTTTGGSGIQYF
cdr3_nt: TGTGCCAGCACCACGACAGGGGGATCGGGCATTCAGTACTTC

v_call: TRBV9
clone_size: -
d_call: TRBD2
j_call: TRBJ2-7
cdr3_aa: CASSPSGEPYEQYF
cdr3_nt: TGTGCCAGCAGCCCTAGCGGGGAGCCCTACGAGCAGTACTTC

v_call: TRBV7-9
clone_size: -
d_call: TRBD2
j_call: TRBJ2-1
cdr3_aa: CASSSTSGRDGEQFF
cdr3_nt: TGTGCCAGCAGCTCAACTAGCGGGAGGGATGGGGAGCAGTTCTTC

v_call: TRBV28
clone_size: -
d_call: TRBD1
j_call: TRBJ2-7
cdr3_aa: CASSTARTGVEDEQYF
cdr3_nt: TGTGCCAGCAGTACCGCTAGGACAGGGGTCGAGGACGAGCAGTACTTC

v_call: TRBV28
clone_size: -
d_call: -
j_call: TRBJ2-7
cdr3_aa: CASSLDSYYEQYF
cdr3_nt: TGTGCCAGCAGTTTAGACAGTTACTACGAGCAGTACTTC

v_call: TRBV11-2
clone_size: -
d_call: -
j_call: TRBJ2-7
cdr3_aa: CASSHRGTEQYF
cdr3_nt: TGTGCCAGCAGCCACCGAGGGACCGAGCAGTACTTC

v_call: TRBV2
clone_size: -
d_call: -
j_call: TRBJ1-5
cdr3_aa: CASSGQNSNQPQHF
cdr3_nt: TGTGCCAGCAGTGGGCAGAATAGCAATCAGCCCCAGCATTTT

v_call: TRBV29-1
clone_size: -
d_call: -
j_call: TRBJ2-7
cdr3_aa: CSVRGFNEQYF
cdr3_nt: TGCAGCGTTCGGGGTTTCAACGAGCAGTACTTC

v_call: TRBV27
clone_size: -
d_call: -
j_call: TRBJ1-4
cdr3_aa: CASSQTGLNEKLFF
cdr3_nt: TGTGCCAGCAGTCAGACAGGTCTCAATGAAAAACTGTTTTTT

v_call: TRBV2
clone_size: -
d_call: TRBD2
j_call: TRBJ2-7
cdr3_aa: CASSASTAGVREQYF
cdr3_nt: TGTGCCAGCAGTGCTTCGACAGCGGGAGTTCGGGAGCAGTACTTC

v_call: TRBV4-1
clone_size: -
d_call: -
j_call: TRBJ1-6
cdr3_aa: CASSQATENSPLHF
cdr3_nt: TGCGCCAGCAGCCAAGCGACGGAGAATTCACCCCTCCACTTT

v_call: TRBV6-4
clone_size: -
d_call: TRBD1
j_call: TRBJ1-1
cdr3_aa: CASSSSRGQTEAFF
cdr3_nt: TGTGCCAGCAGTTCAAGCAGGGGGCAAACGGAAGCTTTCTTT

v_call: TRBV28
clone_size: -
d_call: TRBD1
j_call: TRBJ2-7
cdr3_aa: CASSIIGTGRAYEQYF
cdr3_nt: TGTGCCAGCAGTATAATAGGGACAGGACGGGCCTACGAGCAGTACTTC

v_call: TRBV4-3
clone_size: once
d_call: -
j_call: TRBJ2-2
cdr3_aa: CASSQDSVDHNTGELFF
cdr3_nt: TGCGCCAGCAGCCAAGATTCAGTGGACCACAACACCGGGGAGCTGTTTTTT

v_call: TRBV4-1
clone_size: -
d_call: -
j_call: TRBJ2-1
cdr3_aa: CASSQENGGEQFF
cdr3_nt: TGCGCCAGCAGCCAAGAAAACGGGGGTGAGCAGTTCTTC